What follows is one T cell receptor beta chain and its context. No cognate antigen has been identified for it. No base qualities exist here, and no much larger clone lies one base off it. Reading the label with the study, this specimen's treatment or condition is: some 19 received Ad26.COV2.S at low or high dose, single or two shots; about five received placebo; per-sample allocation not given. Repertoires of vaccine and placebo recipients were sequenced from samples collected on day 63 after the first injection. Cohort 1b enrolled 25 to 30 adults aged 18-55 years at a single site in Boston, USA, between 29 July and 7 August 2020. Ad26.COV2.S was a replication-incompetent adenovirus type 26 vector expressing a prefusion-stabilized SARS-CoV-2 spike protein from the original Wuhan strain. TCRbeta CDR3 regions were sequenced with the immunoSEQ Assay. After extraction, genomic DNA underwent amplification by bias-controlled multiplex PCR, followed by high-throughput sequencing. The study's own analysis went as follows. To quantify the absolute abundance of every unique TCRbeta CDR3 region, sequences were collapsed and filtered. T cell fraction was estimated by normalization of TCRbeta template counts to usable DNA, with usable DNA being measured through amplification of reference genes present in all nucleated cells. Repertoire TCRs were annotated as SARS-CoV-2-specific by exact matching of V gene, CDR3 amino acid sequence and J gene to a known reactive TCR set. The reference SARS-CoV-2 TCR set was obtained from MIRA and was filtered for enrichment in COVID-19-positive ImmuneCODE repertoires, whereby public or cross-reactive TCRs were removed. Drawing on the MIRA antigens, annotated TCRs were analysed further at the level of specific ORF or position within ORF. Breadth was defined as annotated unique rearrangements over total unique productive rearrangements; depth was the summed frequency of those rearrangements. TCR breadth was compared between groups using two-sided Wilcoxon rank-sum tests. TCRdb provides this immuneACCESS table in a form limited to in-frame rearrangements. Some clones are lacking; in checked studies, under half of them reflect an unresolved V gene, and why the rest are absent is not known. Clone size and V and J calls were adopted from that table, with D and trimming inferred from the DNA. Counted in this sample were some 420,000 clones; 70% to 90% of them appeared once. Jointly, the top ten make up 3.6% of the sample.

This sample is drawn from a study of Ad26.COV2.S vaccination and SARS-CoV-2 variants (dated by TCRdb to the early 2020s). Background on the whole study: Vaccine-arm donors came from COV1001, a multicentre, randomized, double-blind, placebo-controlled phase I-IIa trial of Ad26.COV2.S in healthy adults. Ad26.COV2.S was administered intramuscularly at a dose of 5x10^10 or 1x10^11 viral particles, either as one shot or as two shots given 56 days apart. A total of approximately 30 samples were included in the TCR-sequenced set, comprising roughly 19 Ad26.COV2.S vaccine recipients, 5 placebo recipients and 8 SARS-CoV-2 convalescent individuals. Trial participants were randomized into five groups of five, in which low-dose or high-dose Ad26.COV2.S was given once or twice, or placebo was given on both occasions. Blinding of investigators to trial group allocation was maintained during experiments and outcome assessment. The specificity and breadth of SARS-CoV-2-reactive T cell receptors after Ad26.COV2.S vaccination were assessed by TCRbeta repertoire sequencing. Study-wide findings and limitations: According to the authors, total T cell responses may have been underestimated by the TCR breadth and depth analyses. After vaccination, spike-specific CD8+ and CD4+ T cell responses were reported to show substantial breadth. Ad26.COV2.S recipients had higher spike-specific TCR breadth than placebo recipients (P = 0.0014). Non-spike TCR breadth was comparable between vaccine and placebo recipients, consistent with the vaccine containing only spike. The study was not powered for comparison of responses between vaccine doses or regimens.

The junction shows trimming of 3 bases on V and 5 bases on J, and the gene matches do not reach 4 bases of it. CDR3 length: 13 amino acids, cysteine to phenylalanine. The entry retains the CDR3 DNA only, 39 bases that are in frame from base 1. The germline V gene (reference sequence) specifies SGHNT as CDR1 and YYREEE as CDR2. Source: peripheral blood, taken in a trial of Ad26.COV2.S vaccine versus placebo. The clonotype comes from a person aged 18 to 65 who received the Ad26.COV2.S COVID-19 vaccine or a placebo. This receptor chain uses TRBV5-4 and TRBJ1-1, with 7 bases aligning to TRBD1. The CDR3 protein sequence reads: CASSSRGGTEAFF. The DNA sequence reads TGTGCCAGCAGCTCCAGGGGGGGGACTGAAGCTTTCTTT. With the rest looked up from the reference TRBV5-4 and TRBJ1-1 genes rather than sequenced, the full variable domain is ETGVTQSPTHLIKTRGQQVTLRCSSQSGHNTVSWYQQALGQGPQFIFQYYREEENGRGNFPPRFSGLQFPNYSSELNVNALELDDSALYLCASSSRGGTEAFFGQGTRLTVV.